The 28 T cell receptor beta chains listed next were all sequenced from one sample in a study of post-analysis software for immune sequencing data. Overall study findings and caveats: Higher frequency in patients than in controls was seen for roughly five TRBV segments, with TRBV5-6, TRBV5-1 and TRBV20-1 among them.

Included in the TCR beta cDNA libraries were unique molecular identifiers. MiXCR, run by TCRdb on the PCR reads, gives a single entry per CDR3 protein. The sample consists of hundreds of thousands of distinct CDR3 sequences, roughly 50% of them appearing once. For these TCRs, the target antigens are not known. Sequencing used blood. The receptors come from a girl aged 5-17 years with multiple sclerosis.

This clonotype was counted a few times. V and J are TRBV9 and TRBJ1-2; D is possibly TRBD1 (5 bases). The CDR3 is made up of 13 amino acids. The V gene's germline CDR1 is SGDLS and CDR2 YYNGEE. Trimming shortened V by 4 bases and J by 8 bases, and 15 bases separated the two germline ends. Here the CDR3 DNA reads TGTGCCAGCAGCCTAATCGGGGGGAGAGGCTACACCTTC. Protein: CASSLIGGRGYTF.

The sample holds one count of this clonotype. J is TRBJ2-5 and V is TRBV6-5, with a tentative D call TRBD2 (6 bases). Germline V lookup: CDR1 MNHEY, CDR2 SVGAGI. There are 14 residues in the CDR3. The V gene lost 5 bases and the J gene lost 3 bases, with 13 bases spanning the gap. For the CDR3, the DNA is TGTGCCAGCAGTCTTACTAGCTCCAAAGAGACCCAGTACTTC. This sequence encodes CASSLTSSKETQYF.

V is TRBV29-1 and J is TRBJ2-3; 7 bases are shared with TRBD2. CDR1 is SQVTM, CDR2 ANQGSEA, per germline. The length of the CDR3 is 14 residues. The V and J ends lost 6 bases and 2 bases, in that order; junction bases with no gene match: 8. CDR3 region: CSVMPGGNTDTQYF. CDR3 in DNA: TGCAGCGTGATGCCCGGGGGGAACACAGATACGCAGTATTTT.

The rearrangement links TRBV3-1 to TRBJ2-1, with a tentative D call TRBD2 (6 bases). Germline lookup yields CDR1 LGHDT and CDR2 YNNKEL (reference sequence). CDR3 length: 14 residues. V lost 5 bases and J 5 bases, leaving 13 bases between the germline ends. In DNA form, the CDR3 reads TGTGCCAGCAGCTTTACGGACTACCACAATGAGCAGTTCTTC. This translates into CASSFTDYHNEQFF.

This clonotype was observed at least ten times. The junction does not match germline at one end; this may be a read error. This sequence joins TRBV5-1 and TRBJ2-1, with D unclear. The CDR3 extends over 12 amino acids. Germline V CDR1 and CDR2: SGHRS, YFSETQ. The CDR3 DNA follows: TGTGCCAGCAGCTTATTGGGGAATGAGCAGTTCTTC. This codes for CASSLLGNEQFF.

The chain combines TRBV7-2 with TRBJ2-3; 8 bases agree with TRBD2. This CDR3 spans 19 amino acids. Germline V CDR1 and CDR2: SGHTA, FQGNSA. V lost 2 bases to trimming and J lost 4 bases; unmatched junction nucleotides: 17. The CDR3 loop is CASSLLSMRAGARSDTQYF. The CDR3 DNA reads TGTGCCAGCAGCTTATTAAGTATGCGAGCGGGAGCCAGGTCAGATACGCAGTATTTT.

J is TRBJ2-7 and V is TRBV20-1, with 8 bases fitting TRBD1. The germline CDR1 and CDR2 sequences are DFQATT and SNEGSKA (reference sequence). The J segment lost 5 bases and the V segment lost 4 bases, leaving 7 bases of the junction unmatched. The CDR3 runs to 13 residues. CDR3 sequence reads: CSANNRGENEQYF. The CDR3 coding sequence is TGCAGTGCTAATAACAGGGGGGAAAACGAGCAGTACTTC.

V usage is TRBV7-8 and J usage is TRBJ2-1; TRBD1 agrees at 9 bases. CDR3 length: 16 amino acids. Trimming removed 5 bases from V and 8 bases from J; junction bases left unmatched: 13. The germline CDR1 and CDR2 sequences are SGHVS and FQNEAQ. The CDR3 here is CASSPRPGQGLYEQFF. CDR3 DNA sequence: TGTGCCAGCAGCCCCCGCCCGGGACAGGGTTTATATGAGCAGTTCTTC.

The chain couples TRBV29-1 to TRBJ2-3, with TRBD2 identical over 10 bases. The length of the CDR3 is 15 residues. V shed 6 bases and J 0 bases; nucleotides not matched to a gene: 6. In germline, CDR1 is SQVTM, CDR2 ANQGSEA. The CDR3: CSVNLAGGSTDTQYF. In nucleotides, the CDR3 is TGCAGCGTAAATTTAGCGGGAGGCAGCACAGATACGCAGTATTTT.

V usage is TRBV29-1 and J usage is TRBJ2-1, with 12 bases matching TRBD2. With 4 bases clipped from V and 3 bases from J, the junction kept 10 bases outside the gene matches. The CDR3 covers 17 residues. Germline-derived CDR1 and CDR2 are SQVTM and ANQGSEA. The chain's CDR3 is CSVGGLAGGSGYNEQFF. CDR3 coding DNA: TGCAGCGTTGGGGGTCTAGCGGGGGGGAGCGGCTACAATGAGCAGTTCTTC.

V usage is TRBV2 and J usage is TRBJ2-3; D uncertain. CDR1 is SNHLY and CDR2 is FYNNEI in the germline V gene. Trimming shortened V by 6 bases and J by 4 bases, and 8 bases separated the two germline ends. The CDR3 has 12 residues. CDR3 in DNA: TGTGCCAGCAGGCCCGGTTCAGATACGCAGTATTTT. Protein: CASRPGSDTQYF.

This clonotype has a handful of counts. The rearrangement uses TRBV20-1 and TRBJ1-2; no firm D call. The CDR3 runs to 12 residues. Germline CDR1 and CDR2: DFQATT and SNEGSKA (reference sequence). Trimming removed 0 bases at V and 9 bases at J, with 11 bases between. CDR3 loop: CSARDRDLRYTF. The CDR3 DNA reads TGCAGTGCTAGAGATCGTGACCTTCGCTACACCTTC.

This clonotype has just a few counts. The rearrangement links TRBV20-1 to TRBJ2-3, with unresolved D. The CDR3 runs to 14 residues. In germline, CDR1 is DFQATT, CDR2 SNEGSKA (reference sequence). V lost 0 bases, J lost 0 bases, and 7 bases lay in between. CDR3: CSARDPVSTDTQYF. The CDR3 nucleotides are TGCAGTGCTAGAGATCCAGTTAGCACAGATACGCAGTATTTT.

The V call is TRBV5-1, the J call TRBJ1-2; D ambiguous. Trimming took 1 base from V and 1 from J, leaving 14 bases between them. Germline V CDR1 and CDR2: SGHRS, YFSETQ. CDR3 length: 16 amino acids. The CDR3 region has the DNA TGCGCCAGCAGCTTGTCGCAAACCCTCAATAACTATGGCTACACCTTC. It codes for CASSLSQTLNNYGYTF.

The chain joins TRBV7-2 to TRBJ2-1; tentative D call: TRBD2 (6 bases). Germline CDR1 SGHTA, CDR2 FQGNSA. The V end was cut by 5 bases, the J end by 9 bases, with 26 bases between. The length of the CDR3 is 17 residues. The CDR3 sequence is CASSPGGGTHPSGEQFF. CDR3 nucleotide sequence: TGTGCCAGCAGCCCGGGTGGGGGGACCCATCCATCGGGTGAGCAGTTCTTC.

V usage is TRBV18 and J usage is TRBJ1-5, with 9 bases lining up with TRBD1. CDR3 length equals 18 residues. The V segment lost 3 bases and the J segment 4 bases; nucleotides outside the gene matches: 13. Germline CDR1 is KGHSH and CDR2 is LQKENI. CDR3 protein: CASSPVNPGQGRNQPQHF. CDR3 nucleotides: TGTGCCAGCTCACCCGTTAATCCGGGACAGGGTCGAAATCAGCCCCAGCATTTT.

This clonotype was recorded only once. The V call is TRBV3-1, the J call TRBJ2-1; 13 nucleotides agree with TRBD2. The CDR3 covers 17 residues. Unmatched junction bases numbered 10, after V lost 4 bases and J lost 7 bases. Germline CDR1 and CDR2: LGHDT and YNNKEL (reference sequence). In DNA, the CDR3 is TGTGCCAGCAGCCGCGGACTAGCGGGGGTCCTGGGTAATGAGCAGTTCTTC. The encoded protein is CASSRGLAGVLGNEQFF.

This rearrangement joins TRBV20-1 to TRBJ2-5; 10 bases align to TRBD2. Losses at the gene ends were 8 bases for V and 11 bases for J; bases not matched to a gene: 14. This CDR3 spans 13 amino acids. CDR1 DFQATT and CDR2 SNEGSKA come from the germline V gene (reference sequence). CDR3 DNA: TGCAGTAACAAGGAACTAGCGGGATTCAAGCAGTACTTC. Its protein product is CSNKELAGFKQYF.

Concerning this clonotype: A single base separates this from a much larger clone, so it may be a read error. The chain carries TRBV6-4 and TRBJ2-1; a weak D match, TRBD2 (6 bases). In germline, CDR1 is MRHNA, CDR2 SNTAGT. The V gene lost 2 bases and the J gene lost 3 bases, with 11 bases spanning the gap. This CDR3 is built from 15 residues. CDR3 coding DNA: TGTGCCAGCAGTGACACTGGCGGGAACTACAATGAGCAGTTCTTC. Encoded protein: CASSDTGGNYNEQFF.

The rearrangement joins TRBV29-1 to TRBJ2-7, with D maybe TRBD1 (5 bases). The CDR3 totals 13 residues. V was cut by 2 bases and J by 3 bases, with 11 bases left in between. Germline CDR1 SQVTM, CDR2 ANQGSEA. CDR3 coding DNA: TGCAGCGTTGAAAGGGGATTAGGCTACGAGCAGTACTTC. Encoded protein: CSVERGLGYEQYF.

This clonotype has a handful of counts. This chain links TRBV29-1 with TRBJ2-1, with D tentatively TRBD2 (6 bases). V dropped 3 bases and J dropped 5 bases, with 17 bases sitting between them. CDR1 and CDR2 from the germline V gene are SQVTM and ANQGSEA. The CDR3 has 15 residues. Here the CDR3 DNA reads TGCAGCGTTGAGAGGGGACTCCTGTCCAACAATGAGCAGTTCTTC. Translating gives CSVERGLLSNNEQFF.

The gene calls are TRBV4-1 and TRBJ2-7; D not certain. The CDR3 sequence is 13 residues long. CDR1 and CDR2 (germline): MGHRA, YSYEKL. Trimming took off 0 bases at V and 12 bases at J, with 15 bases between the two ends. CDR3 nucleotide sequence: TGCGCCAGCAGCCAAGAGGGTCAGACTGAACGGTACTTC. It encodes CASSQEGQTERYF.

This clonotype is a singleton in its sample. The chain is built from TRBV29-1 and TRBJ1-1, with unresolved D. V gave up 6 bases and J gave up 9 bases, with 8 bases separating them. The CDR3 is 9 residues long. CDR1 is SQVTM, CDR2 ANQGSEA, per germline. The CDR3 nucleotides read TGCAGCGTCCCGGGCCAAGCTTTCTTT. Its protein is CSVPGQAFF.

The V and J genes are TRBV20-1 and TRBJ1-5; tentative D call: TRBD1 (6 bases). Germline CDR1 is DFQATT and CDR2 is SNEGSKA (reference sequence). The CDR3 consists of 14 residues. Trimming left V 3 bases short and J 3 bases short, with 12 bases between. CDR3 in amino acids: CSARFRTVNQPQHF. CDR3 nucleotides: TGCAGTGCTAGGTTTCGGACAGTCAATCAGCCCCAGCATTTT.

The genes are TRBV15 and TRBJ2-5; perhaps D is TRBD1 or TRBD2 (6 bases each). This CDR3 region has 15 residues. Between the trimmed V and J ends, which lost 2 bases and 2 bases, there was a span of 12 bases. CDR1 is LNHNV and CDR2 is YYDKDF in the germline V gene (reference sequence). CDR3 DNA: TGTGCCACCAGCAGATACGAGGGGGGACAAGAGACCCAGTACTTC. It encodes CATSRYEGGQETQYF.

This chain connects TRBV13 to TRBJ1-1; possible D gene TRBD1, 5 bases. The CDR3 covers 16 residues. Per germline, CDR1 PRHDT and CDR2 FYEKMQ (reference sequence). With 3 bases removed from V and 6 bases from J, the gap between germline ends came to 20 bases. DNA of the CDR3: TGTGCCAGCAGCTTTGGGGCAGGAGCTTTCAACGCTGAAGCTTTCTTT. It specifies CASSFGAGAFNAEAFF.

This clonotype was seen only once. The chain is built from TRBV10-2 and TRBJ2-3; 10 bases are a match to TRBD1. This CDR3 has 15 residues. With 7 bases clipped from V and 1 base from J, the junction kept 5 bases outside the gene matches. Germline V CDR1 and CDR2: WSHSY, SAAADI. The CDR3 sequence is CASTMTGGGTDTQYF. The CDR3 nucleotides read TGCGCCAGCACCATGACAGGGGGCGGCACAGATACGCAGTATTTT.

The chain couples TRBV7-9 to TRBJ2-3, with D perhaps matching TRBD1 or TRBD2 (5 bases each). V was cut by 3 bases and J by 11 bases, with 12 bases left in between. CDR1 is SEHNR, CDR2 FQNEAQ, per germline (reference sequence). The CDR3 covers 12 residues. CDR3 in amino acids: CASSLTTEGQYF. The CDR3 bases are TGTGCCAGCAGCTTGACGACAGAGGGGCAGTATTTT.